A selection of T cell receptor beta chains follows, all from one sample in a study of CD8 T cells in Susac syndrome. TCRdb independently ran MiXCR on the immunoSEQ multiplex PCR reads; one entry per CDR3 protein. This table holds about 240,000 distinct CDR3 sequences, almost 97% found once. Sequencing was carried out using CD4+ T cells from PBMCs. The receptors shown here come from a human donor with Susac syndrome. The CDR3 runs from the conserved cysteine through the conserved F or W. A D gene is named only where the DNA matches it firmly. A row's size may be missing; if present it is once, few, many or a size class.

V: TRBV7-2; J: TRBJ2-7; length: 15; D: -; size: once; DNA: TGTGCCAGCAGCTTAGTAAGCGGCAGCTCCTACGAGCAGTACTTC; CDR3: CASSLVSGSSYEQYF
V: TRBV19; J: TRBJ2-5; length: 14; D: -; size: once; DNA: TGTGCCAGTGCGTCGACGTATTCCCAAGAGACCCAGTACTTC; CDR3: CASASTYSQETQYF
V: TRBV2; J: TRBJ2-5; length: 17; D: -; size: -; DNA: TGTGCCAGCAGCGCGCCGTTCACGGAGGACAGCCAAGAGACCCAGTACTTC; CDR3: CASSAPFTEDSQETQYF
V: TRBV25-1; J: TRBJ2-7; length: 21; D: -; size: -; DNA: TGTGCCAGCAGTGGAGGGCCATACACCCCCGACTCAATGACGGGCTCCTACGAGCAGTACTTC; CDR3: CASSGGPYTPDSMTGSYEQYF
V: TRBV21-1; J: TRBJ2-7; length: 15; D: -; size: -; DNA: TGTGCCAGCAGCAGAGCACCGGGACAGGCCTACGAGCAGTACTTC; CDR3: CASSRAPGQAYEQYF
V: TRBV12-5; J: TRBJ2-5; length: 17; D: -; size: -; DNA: TGTGCTAGTGGTTTGGCAACTACGGCAGGGCCGGCAGAGACCCAGTACTTC; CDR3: CASGLATTAGPAETQYF
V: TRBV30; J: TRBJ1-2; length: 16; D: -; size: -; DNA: TGTGCCTGGAGTGTTGGACAGACCAGAATCTTCTATGGCTACACCTTC; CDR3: CAWSVGQTRIFYGYTF
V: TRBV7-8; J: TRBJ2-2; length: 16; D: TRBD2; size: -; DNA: TGTGCCAGCAACACCCTTAGGGAGGGACGGGGCGGGGAGCTGTTTTTT; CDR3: CASNTLREGRGGELFF
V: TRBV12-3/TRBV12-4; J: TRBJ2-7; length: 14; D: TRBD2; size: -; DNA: TGTGCCAGCAGTGTCCTAGCGGGAGACCACGAGCAGTACTTC; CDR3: CASSVLAGDHEQYF
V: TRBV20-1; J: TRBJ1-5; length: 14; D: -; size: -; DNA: TGCAGTGCTAGACCTTCTCCGGGGAATCAGCCCCAGCATTTT; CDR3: CSARPSPGNQPQHF
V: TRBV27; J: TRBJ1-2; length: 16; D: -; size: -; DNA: TGTGCCAGCAGTTCCCGGAGCAAGGCCCAGCACTATCGCTACACCTTC; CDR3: CASSSRSKAQHYRYTF
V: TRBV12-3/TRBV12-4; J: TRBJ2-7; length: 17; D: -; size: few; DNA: TGTGCCAGCAGTCTACCTTCCTCCGTGACAGGCCTCTACGAGCAGTACTTC; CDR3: CASSLPSSVTGLYEQYF
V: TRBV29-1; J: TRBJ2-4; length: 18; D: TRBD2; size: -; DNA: TGCAGCGTTGAAGATAGAGGGACTAGCGGTGTAACCAAAAACATTCAGTACTTC; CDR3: CSVEDRGTSGVTKNIQYF
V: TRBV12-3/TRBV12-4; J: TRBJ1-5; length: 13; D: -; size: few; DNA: TGTGCCAGCAGTCAGGGGCCCAATCAGCCCCAGCATTTT; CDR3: CASSQGPNQPQHF
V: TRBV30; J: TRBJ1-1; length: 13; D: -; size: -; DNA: TGTGCCTGGAGCCGACTCAAGGGGGCTGAAGCTTTCTTT; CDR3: CAWSRLKGAEAFF
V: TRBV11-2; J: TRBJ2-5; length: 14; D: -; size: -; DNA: TGTGCCAGCAGCTTAGTGAGCGGAAAAGAGACCCAGTACTTC; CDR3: CASSLVSGKETQYF
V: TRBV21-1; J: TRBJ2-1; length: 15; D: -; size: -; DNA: TGTGCCAGCAGCAATAAGCGGGAGAGGAACGGGGAGCAGTTCTTC; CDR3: CASSNKRERNGEQFF
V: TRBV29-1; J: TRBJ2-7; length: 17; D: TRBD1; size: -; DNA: TGCAGCGTCGAGATCCGTTCCGACAGGGGGCTCTCCTACGAGCAGTACTTC; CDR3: CSVEIRSDRGLSYEQYF
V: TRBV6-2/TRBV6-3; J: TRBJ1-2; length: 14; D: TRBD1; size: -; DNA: TGTGCCAGCAGAAGGGTAGGGGGCGACTATGGCTACACCTTC; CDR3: CASRRVGGDYGYTF
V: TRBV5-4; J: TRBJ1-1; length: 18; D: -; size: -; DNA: TGTGCCTCGTACGGGTTCCTCCGGGGGACTAAGGGGAACACTGAAGCTTTCTTT; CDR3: CASYGFLRGTKGNTEAFF
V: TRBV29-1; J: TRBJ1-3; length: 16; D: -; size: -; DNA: TGCAGCGTCTTGAAAGTCCAGGGGCCCCCTGGAAACACCATATATTTT; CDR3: CSVLKVQGPPGNTIYF
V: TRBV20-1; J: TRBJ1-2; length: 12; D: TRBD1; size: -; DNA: TGCAGCGTCAGGGGGCTGGACTATGGCTACACCTTC; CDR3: CSVRGLDYGYTF
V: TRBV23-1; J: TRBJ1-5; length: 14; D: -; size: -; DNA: TGCGCCAGCAGTCAATCGGGAAAGGACCAGCCCCAGCATTTT; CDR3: CASSQSGKDQPQHF
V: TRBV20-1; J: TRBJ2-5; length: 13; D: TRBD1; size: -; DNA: TGCAGTGCTATGGGGACAGGGATTGAGACCCAGTACTTC; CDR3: CSAMGTGIETQYF
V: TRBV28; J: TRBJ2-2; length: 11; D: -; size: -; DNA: TGTGCCAGCAGTTTATCCAGGGGGCTGTTTTTT; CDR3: CASSLSRGLFF
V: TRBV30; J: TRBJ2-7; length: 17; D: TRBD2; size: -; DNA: TGTGCCTGGAGTGCGCCGGGACTAGCGGGAGTGGGGTACGAGCAGTACTTC; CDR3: CAWSAPGLAGVGYEQYF
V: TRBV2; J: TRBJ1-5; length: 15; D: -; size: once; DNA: TGTGCCAGCACCATACGGACGGCTATTAATCAGCCCCAGCATTTT; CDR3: CASTIRTAINQPQHF
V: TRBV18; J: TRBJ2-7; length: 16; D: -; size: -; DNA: TGTGCCAGCTCACCCCCACCGGGACTCGCCGCCTACGAGCAGTACTTC; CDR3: CASSPPPGLAAYEQYF
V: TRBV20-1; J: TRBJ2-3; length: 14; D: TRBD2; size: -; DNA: TGCAGTGTCAGGGAAGCCGATCGGGGGGGCGCGCAGTATTTT; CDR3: CSVREADRGGAQYF
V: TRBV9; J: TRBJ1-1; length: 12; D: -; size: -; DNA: TGTGCCAGCAGCGTACAGGGAACTGAAGCTTTCTTT; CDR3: CASSVQGTEAFF
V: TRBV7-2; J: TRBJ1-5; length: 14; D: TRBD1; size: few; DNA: TGTGCCAGCAGCGCTCGGGACAGCCGTCAGCCCCAGCATTTT; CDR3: CASSARDSRQPQHF
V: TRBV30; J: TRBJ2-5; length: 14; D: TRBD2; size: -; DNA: TGTGCCGGGGGGGTGAGCGGGAGCTGGGAGACCCAGTACTTC; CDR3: CAGGVSGSWETQYF
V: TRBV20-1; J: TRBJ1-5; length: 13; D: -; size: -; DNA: TGCAGTGCTCGGTATGATGGCAATCAGCCCCAGCATTTT; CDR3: CSARYDGNQPQHF
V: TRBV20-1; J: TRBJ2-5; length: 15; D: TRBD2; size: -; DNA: TGCAGTGCTAGAGGGCTAGCGGGAAGACAAGAGACCCAGTACTTC; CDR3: CSARGLAGRQETQYF
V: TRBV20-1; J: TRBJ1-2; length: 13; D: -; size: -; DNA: TGCAGTGACCGAGGGTTGTTGGGCTATGGCTACACCTTC; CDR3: CSDRGLLGYGYTF
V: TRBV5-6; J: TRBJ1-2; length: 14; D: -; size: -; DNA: TGTGCCAGCAGCTTGGGGAGACCTACCTATGGCTACACCTTC; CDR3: CASSLGRPTYGYTF
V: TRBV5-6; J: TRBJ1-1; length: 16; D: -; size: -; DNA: TGTGCCAGCAGCTTGCGACAGTTGTTGATGAACACTGAAGCTTTCTTT; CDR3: CASSLRQLLMNTEAFF
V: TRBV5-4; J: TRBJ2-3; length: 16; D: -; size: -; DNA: TGTGCCAGCAGCTCAGGGACGGACCTTCGAGTCGGTACGCAGTATTTT; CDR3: CASSSGTDLRVGTQYF
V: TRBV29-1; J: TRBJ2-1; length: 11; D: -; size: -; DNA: TGCAGCCTCGGGGCTCTTAATGAGCAGTTCTTC; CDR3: CSLGALNEQFF
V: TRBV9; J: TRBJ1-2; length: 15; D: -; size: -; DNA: TGTGCCAGCAGCGTAGTCAGCAGGGGAGGCTATGGCTACACCTTC; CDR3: CASSVVSRGGYGYTF
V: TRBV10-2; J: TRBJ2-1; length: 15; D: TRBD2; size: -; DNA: TGCGCCAGCAGAATGGGCGGGAGTTCCTACAATGAGCAGTTCTTC; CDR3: CASRMGGSSYNEQFF
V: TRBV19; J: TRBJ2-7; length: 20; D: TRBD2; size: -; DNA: TGTGCCAGTAGTCTCCGAGAACCTGCCGGGAGACTAGCGGCCCTCTACGAGCAGTACTTC; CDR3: CASSLREPAGRLAALYEQYF
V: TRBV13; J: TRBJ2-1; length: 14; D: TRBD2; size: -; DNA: TGTGCCAGCAGCGAGGGACTAGTGTACAATGAGCAGTTCTTC; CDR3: CASSEGLVYNEQFF
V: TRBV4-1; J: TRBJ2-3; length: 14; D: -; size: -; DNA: TGCGCCAGCAGCCAATTGGTCCCCCTAGGTACGCAGTATTTT; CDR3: CASSQLVPLGTQYF
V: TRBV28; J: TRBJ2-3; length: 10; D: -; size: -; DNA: TGTGCCAGCAGTTTTGGTACGCAGTATTTT; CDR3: CASSFGTQYF
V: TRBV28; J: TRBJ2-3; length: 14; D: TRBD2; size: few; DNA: TGTGCCAGCAGTCGGACTAGTCGCACAGATACGCAGTATTTT; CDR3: CASSRTSRTDTQYF
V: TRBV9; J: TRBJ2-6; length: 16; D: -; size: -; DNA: TGTGCCAGCAACCCCCTCGGGACCCCGGGGGCCAACGTCCTGACTTTC; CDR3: CASNPLGTPGANVLTF
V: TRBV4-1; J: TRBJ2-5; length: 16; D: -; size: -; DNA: TGCGCCAGCAGCCAAGTGCGGGCCGGTTCCCCAGAGACCCAGTACTTC; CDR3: CASSQVRAGSPETQYF
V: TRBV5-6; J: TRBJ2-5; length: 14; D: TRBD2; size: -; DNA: TGTGCCAGCAGCTCGACTAGCGGGTACGAGACCCAGTACTTC; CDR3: CASSSTSGYETQYF
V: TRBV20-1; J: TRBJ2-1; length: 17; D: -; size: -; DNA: TGCAGTGCTAGGCGGGCTACCCTTTCCCCCACTAACAATGAGCAGTTCTTC; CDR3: CSARRATLSPTNNEQFF
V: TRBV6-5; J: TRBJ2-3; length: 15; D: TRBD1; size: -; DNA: TGTGCCAGCACCCCGTGGGGACAGGGGATGGATACGCAGTATTTT; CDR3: CASTPWGQGMDTQYF
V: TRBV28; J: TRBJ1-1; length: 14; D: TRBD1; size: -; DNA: TGTGCCAGCAGTACCTTACCGACAGGGACTGAAGCTTTCTTT; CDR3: CASSTLPTGTEAFF
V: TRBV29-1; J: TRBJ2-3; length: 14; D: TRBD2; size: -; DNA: TGCAGCGTTGAGCGGGGCGGGAGCCCAGATACGCAGTATTTT; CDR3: CSVERGGSPDTQYF
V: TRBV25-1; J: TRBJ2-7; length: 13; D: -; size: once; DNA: TGTGCCAGCAGTGCGGACAACTCCTACGAGCAGTACTTC; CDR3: CASSADNSYEQYF
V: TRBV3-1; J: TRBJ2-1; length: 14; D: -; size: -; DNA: TGTGCCAGCAGCCAAGCTTCGTCCTACAATGAGCAGTTCTTC; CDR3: CASSQASSYNEQFF
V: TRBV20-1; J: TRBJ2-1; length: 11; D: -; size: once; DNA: TGCAGTGCAAGACTAGAAAATGAGCAGTTCTTC; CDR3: CSARLENEQFF
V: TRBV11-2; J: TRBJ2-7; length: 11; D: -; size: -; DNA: TGTGCCAGCAGCTTAGAGGTCGGGCAGTACTTC; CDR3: CASSLEVGQYF